The clone carrying this T cell receptor (beta chain) has more than one count but fewer than ten. The CDR3 has 13 amino acids. Germline values: CDR1 SQVTM, CDR2 ANQGSEA. Deletions cut 3 bases from V and 1 base from J, with 9 bases between. Amplified TCR beta CDR3 regions derived from RNA transcripts. The HTBI set primed first-round TCR CDR3 RT-PCR. Each CDR3 protein gets one entry after TCRdb re-called the multiplex PCR reads with MiXCR. This sample has about 400,000 distinct CDR3 sequences, with over 11% found just once. This entry comes from a study of T cells in Graves' hyperthyroidism and ophthalmopathy.

The specimen sequenced was blood. The rearrangement uses TRBV29-1 and TRBJ1-2; D is possibly TRBD1 (5 bases). The source is a man aged 50 to 60 with Graves' ophthalmopathy. The chain's CDR3 is CSVDSRGNYGYTF. In DNA, the CDR3 is TGCAGCGTTGATTCGAGGGGTAACTATGGCTACACCTTC.